This T cell receptor (beta chain) stems from a study of vaccination and CD4 T cells after COVID-19. Whole-study context: Convalescent cases consisted of six males and four females, of whom two were Hispanic. Control cultures used a CEFX viral epitope pool, an HIV-1 Nef peptide pool, or no peptide. SARS-CoV-2, HCoV-NL63, HCoV-OC43 and HCoV-229E supplied the overlapping spike peptides used to stimulate cells.

CDR1 and CDR2 from the germline V gene are MNHEY and SVGAGI. With 3 bases removed from V and 2 bases from J, the gap between germline ends came to 13 bases. The CDR3 is made up of 15 amino acids. The treatment is: roughly 11-day PBMC culture with coronavirus spike peptide pools or control peptides (ViraFEST assay). Once peptide pools had expanded antigen-specific T cells, ViraFEST sequenced TCRs. With the Oncomine TCR Beta short-read assay, DNA from cultured CD4+ T cells was sequenced. TCRdb re-called the PCR reads through MiXCR, storing one row per CDR3 protein. This sample has tens of thousands of distinct CDR3 sequences, with approximately 59% found just once. About this clonotype itself: What it recognizes is unknown.

The genes are TRBV6-5 and TRBJ1-2; tentative D call: TRBD1 (6 bases). Sequences were obtained from CD4+ T cells from blood, cultured in vitro. This receptor was obtained from a human donor who had recovered from COVID-19. The CDR3, as DNA: TGTGCCAGCAGTTATTTTCAGGGGCCGAACTATGGCTACACCTTC. The encoded protein is CASSYFQGPNYGYTF.